One sample yielded the 4 T cell receptor beta chains listed below, sequenced in a study of T cell clonotyping in hematopoietic cell transplantation. The time point is: recipient sample about 28 days before transplant, after cytoreduction. Sequenced by immunoSEQ multiplex PCR; TCRdb stores in-frame clones only, minus some. The sample has 6,500 to 7,500 clones, roughly 91% seen once. The source was peripheral blood mononuclear cells, collected before stem cell transplant. The receptors come from a man between 60 and 70 years old with acute myeloid leukemia. Some clones in this sample may be carry-over from other donors' samples.

The V call is TRBV2, the J call TRBJ1-2; no clear D. Trimming removed 2 bases at V and 6 bases at J, with 7 bases between. The CDR3 contains 12 residues. Germline loops: CDR1 SNHLY, CDR2 FYNNEI. CDR3 region: CASSERRDGYTF. CDR3 bases: TGTGCCAGCAGTGAACGGAGGGATGGCTACACCTTC.

V usage is TRBV7-8 and J usage is TRBJ2-7; D ambiguous. From germline, CDR1 is SGHVS and CDR2 FQNEAQ. The CDR3 runs 15 residues. V was cut by 1 base and J by 2 bases, with 12 bases left in between. CDR3 bases: TGTGCCAGCAGCTTAGTATCGGACGGACCCTACGAGCAGTACTTC. Residues: CASSLVSDGPYEQYF.

The J gene is TRBJ2-7, the V gene TRBV28; D assignment may be TRBD1 or TRBD2 (6 bases each). V was clipped by 7 bases and J by 2 bases, with 15 bases between them. This CDR3 is built from 14 residues. Germline V lookup: CDR1 MDHEN, CDR2 SYDVKM. In nucleotides, the CDR3 is TGTGCCAGCATGGCCTCCGGGGGCACCTACGAGCAGTACTTC. This sequence encodes CASMASGGTYEQYF.

The chain combines TRBV19 with TRBJ1-1, with TRBD1 identical over 9 bases. CDR3 length: 19 amino acids. J was trimmed by 1 base and V by 5 bases; bases with no gene match: 17. Germline CDR1 reads LNHDA; CDR2 reads SQIVND (reference sequence). Here the CDR3 reads CASSLGGTGRQRENTEAFF. The CDR3 DNA follows: TGTGCCAGTAGTCTGGGCGGGACAGGGCGTCAAAGGGAGAACACTGAAGCTTTCTTT.